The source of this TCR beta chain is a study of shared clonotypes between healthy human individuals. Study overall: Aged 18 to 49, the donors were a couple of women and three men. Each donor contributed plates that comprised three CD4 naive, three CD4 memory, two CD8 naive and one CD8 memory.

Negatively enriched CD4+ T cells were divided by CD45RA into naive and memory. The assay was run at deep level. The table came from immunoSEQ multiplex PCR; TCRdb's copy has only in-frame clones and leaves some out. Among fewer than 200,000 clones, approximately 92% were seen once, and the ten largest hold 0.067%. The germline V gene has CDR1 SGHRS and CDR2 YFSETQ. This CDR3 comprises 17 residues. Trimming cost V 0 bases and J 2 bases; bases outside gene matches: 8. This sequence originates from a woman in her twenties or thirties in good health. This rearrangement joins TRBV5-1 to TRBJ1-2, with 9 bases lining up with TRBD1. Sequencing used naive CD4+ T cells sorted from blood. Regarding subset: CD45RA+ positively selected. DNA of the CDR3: TGCGCCAGCAGCTTGGAGGGACAGGGACTGGAAAACTATGGCTACACCTTC. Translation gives CASSLEGQGLENYGYTF.